This T cell receptor beta chain originates from a study of vaccination and CD4 T cells after COVID-19. Treatment described: roughly 10-day PBMC culture with coronavirus spike peptide pools or control peptides (ViraFEST assay). The Oncomine TCR Beta short-read assay sequenced DNA from cultured CD4+ T cells. TCRdb independently ran MiXCR on the PCR reads; one entry per CDR3 protein. The sample consists of approximately 9,400 distinct CDR3 sequences, roughly 31% of them appearing once. On this clonotype: Its specificity is not known.

Sequenced here: CD4+ T cells from blood, cultured in vitro, sampled after SARS-CoV-2 vaccination. The TCR was taken from a human donor who had recovered from COVID-19.

CDR3 amino acids: CASSLQTGLKTEAFF. CDR3 coding DNA: TGTGCCAGCAGCCTTCAGACAGGGCTTAAAACTGAAGCTTTCTTT. The chain combines TRBV7-2 with TRBJ1-1, with TRBD1 matching 7 bases. Germline lookup yields CDR1 SGHTA and CDR2 FQGNSA. The CDR3 loop spans 15 amino acids. V trimming: 5 bases; J trimming: 5 bases; junction bases outside the gene matches: 11.